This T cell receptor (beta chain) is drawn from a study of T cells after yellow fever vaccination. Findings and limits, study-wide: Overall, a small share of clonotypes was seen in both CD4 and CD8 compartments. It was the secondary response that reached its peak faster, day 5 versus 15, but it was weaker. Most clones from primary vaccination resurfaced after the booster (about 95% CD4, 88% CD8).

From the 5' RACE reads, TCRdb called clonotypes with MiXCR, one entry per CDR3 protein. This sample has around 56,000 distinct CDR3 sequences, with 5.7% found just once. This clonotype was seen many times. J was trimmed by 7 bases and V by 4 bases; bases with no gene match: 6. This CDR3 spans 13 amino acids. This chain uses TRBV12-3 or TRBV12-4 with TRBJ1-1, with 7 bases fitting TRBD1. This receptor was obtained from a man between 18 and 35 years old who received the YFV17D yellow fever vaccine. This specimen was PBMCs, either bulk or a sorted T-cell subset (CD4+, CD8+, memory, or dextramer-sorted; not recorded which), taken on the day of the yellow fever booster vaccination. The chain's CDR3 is CASSWDSGREAFF. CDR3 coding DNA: TGTGCCAGCAGTTGGGACAGCGGGCGTGAAGCTTTCTTT.